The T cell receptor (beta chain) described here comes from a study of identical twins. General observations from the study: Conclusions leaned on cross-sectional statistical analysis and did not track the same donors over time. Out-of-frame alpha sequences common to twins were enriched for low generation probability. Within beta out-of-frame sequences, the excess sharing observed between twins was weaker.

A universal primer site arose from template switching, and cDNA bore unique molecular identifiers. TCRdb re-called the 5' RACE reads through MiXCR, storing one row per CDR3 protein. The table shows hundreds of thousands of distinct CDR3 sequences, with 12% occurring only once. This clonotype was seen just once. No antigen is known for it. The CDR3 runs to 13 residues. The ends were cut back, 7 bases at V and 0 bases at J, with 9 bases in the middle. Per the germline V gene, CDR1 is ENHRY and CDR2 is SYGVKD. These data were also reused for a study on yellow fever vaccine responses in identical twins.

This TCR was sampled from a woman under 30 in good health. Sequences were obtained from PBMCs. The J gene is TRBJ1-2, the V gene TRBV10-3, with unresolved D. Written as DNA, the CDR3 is TGTGCCATCAAGGGCGGACCTAACTATGGCTACACCTTC. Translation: CAIKGGPNYGYTF.